This is a list of T cell receptor beta chains from one sample in a study of CD8+ T cells in alopecia areata. Measured with immunoSEQ multiplex PCR; TCRdb has only the in-frame clones, and not every one. The sample lists approximately 180,000 clones, 50% to 75% occurring once. The specimen comprised CD4+ T cells sorted from blood, sampled at week 0. The receptors shown here come from a human donor with alopecia areata. Both conserved end residues are part of each CDR3. Each record gives: V gene, D gene, clone size, J gene, CDR3 protein, CDR3 DNA. The D gene is left open where the match is weak. Where a row states a size, it is once, few, many or the class of an expanded clone; other rows omit it.

V gene: TRBV29-1; D gene: -; clone size: -; J gene: TRBJ2-1; CDR3 protein: CSVAIGDIYNEQFF; CDR3 DNA: TGCAGCGTTGCGATAGGGGACATCTACAATGAGCAGTTCTTC
V gene: TRBV29-1; D gene: -; clone size: few; J gene: TRBJ1-1; CDR3 protein: CSVLGGARTEAFF; CDR3 DNA: TGCAGCGTTTTAGGCGGGGCGCGCACTGAAGCTTTCTTT
V gene: TRBV29-1; D gene: -; clone size: -; J gene: TRBJ1-6; CDR3 protein: CSVRESSYNSPLHF; CDR3 DNA: TGCAGCGTAAGGGAAAGCTCCTATAATTCACCCCTCCACTTT
V gene: TRBV25-1; D gene: TRBD2; clone size: -; J gene: TRBJ2-1; CDR3 protein: CASSESKAGGPGNEQFF; CDR3 DNA: TGTGCCAGCAGTGAATCCAAAGCGGGGGGGCCTGGGAATGAGCAGTTCTTC
V gene: TRBV4-1; D gene: TRBD2; clone size: -; J gene: TRBJ2-7; CDR3 protein: CASSQPGGAYEQYF; CDR3 DNA: TGCGCCAGCAGCCAGCCTGGGGGGGCCTACGAGCAGTACTTC
V gene: TRBV4-2; D gene: -; clone size: few; J gene: TRBJ2-3; CDR3 protein: CASSQEASTDTQYF; CDR3 DNA: TGTGCCAGCAGCCAAGAGGCTAGCACAGATACGCAGTATTTT
V gene: TRBV29-1; D gene: -; clone size: -; J gene: TRBJ1-1; CDR3 protein: CSVARSGLEAFF; CDR3 DNA: TGCAGCGTTGCCCGTAGTGGCCTTGAAGCTTTCTTT
V gene: TRBV29-1; D gene: -; clone size: -; J gene: TRBJ2-3; CDR3 protein: CSVEGARDTQYF; CDR3 DNA: TGCAGCGTTGAGGGGGCGCGGGATACGCAGTATTTT
V gene: TRBV4-2; D gene: -; clone size: few; J gene: TRBJ2-2; CDR3 protein: CASTPRRGSGTGELFF; CDR3 DNA: TGTGCCAGCACCCCCCGTCGGGGGTCTGGCACCGGGGAGCTGTTTTTT
V gene: TRBV29-1; D gene: -; clone size: -; J gene: TRBJ1-1; CDR3 protein: CSVSFRQLDTEAFF; CDR3 DNA: TGCAGCGTTTCTTTTCGACAGTTGGACACTGAAGCTTTCTTT
V gene: TRBV7-2; D gene: -; clone size: once; J gene: TRBJ2-7; CDR3 protein: CASSLVIAYEQYF; CDR3 DNA: TGTGCCAGCAGCTTAGTAATAGCGTACGAGCAGTACTTC
V gene: TRBV6-1; D gene: -; clone size: -; J gene: TRBJ1-1; CDR3 protein: CASSTEAFF; CDR3 DNA: TGTGCCAGCAGCACTGAAGCTTTCTTT
V gene: TRBV29-1; D gene: -; clone size: -; J gene: TRBJ2-7; CDR3 protein: CSVVWSYEQYF; CDR3 DNA: TGCAGCGTTGTCTGGTCCTACGAGCAGTACTTC
V gene: TRBV5-1; D gene: TRBD1; clone size: few; J gene: TRBJ1-6; CDR3 protein: CASSQGQGSSPLHF; CDR3 DNA: TGCGCCAGCAGCCAGGGACAGGGAAGTTCACCCCTCCACTTT
V gene: TRBV2; D gene: -; clone size: once; J gene: TRBJ2-3; CDR3 protein: CASSQTITDTQYF; CDR3 DNA: TGTGCCAGCAGCCAGACCATCACAGATACGCAGTATTTT
V gene: TRBV6-5; D gene: -; clone size: -; J gene: TRBJ1-1; CDR3 protein: CASSYQSGIVNTEAFF; CDR3 DNA: TGTGCCAGCAGTTACCAGTCCGGGATAGTGAACACTGAAGCTTTCTTT
V gene: TRBV30; D gene: -; clone size: -; J gene: TRBJ2-5; CDR3 protein: CAWSPGTTETQYF; CDR3 DNA: TGTGCCTGGAGTCCTGGGACAACCGAGACCCAGTACTTC
V gene: TRBV2; D gene: -; clone size: -; J gene: TRBJ1-4; CDR3 protein: CASTRSGEKLFF; CDR3 DNA: TGTGCCAGCACCCGGTCCGGTGAAAAACTGTTTTTT
V gene: TRBV13; D gene: -; clone size: -; J gene: TRBJ2-7; CDR3 protein: CASSVRGTYEQYF; CDR3 DNA: TGTGCCAGCAGCGTCAGGGGAACCTACGAGCAGTACTTC
V gene: TRBV6-5; D gene: TRBD2; clone size: -; J gene: TRBJ2-5; CDR3 protein: CATYGFEAGVETQYF; CDR3 DNA: TGTGCCACCTACGGGTTCGAAGCGGGGGTGGAGACCCAGTACTTC
V gene: TRBV25-1; D gene: -; clone size: -; J gene: TRBJ1-2; CDR3 protein: CASSRGVQNYGYTF; CDR3 DNA: TGTGCCAGCTCCCGAGGTGTGCAGAACTATGGCTACACCTTC
V gene: TRBV7-2; D gene: -; clone size: few; J gene: TRBJ1-1; CDR3 protein: CASSLAPRAGEAFF; CDR3 DNA: TGTGCCAGCAGCTTAGCTCCCAGGGCTGGCGAAGCTTTCTTT
V gene: TRBV6-6; D gene: TRBD1; clone size: -; J gene: TRBJ1-5; CDR3 protein: CASSTRDRSQPQHF; CDR3 DNA: TGTGCCAGCAGTACCCGGGACAGGTCTCAGCCCCAGCATTTT
V gene: TRBV5-6; D gene: -; clone size: few; J gene: TRBJ2-5; CDR3 protein: CASSYQETQYF; CDR3 DNA: TGTGCCAGCAGCTACCAAGAGACCCAGTACTTC
V gene: TRBV2; D gene: TRBD1; clone size: -; J gene: TRBJ2-1; CDR3 protein: CASSQDRGIHNEQFF; CDR3 DNA: TGTGCCAGCAGTCAAGACAGGGGGATCCACAATGAGCAGTTCTTC
V gene: TRBV25-1; D gene: TRBD1; clone size: -; J gene: TRBJ1-2; CDR3 protein: CASNPTGTDSFYGYTF; CDR3 DNA: TGTGCCAGCAATCCAACCGGGACAGATTCCTTCTATGGCTACACCTTC
V gene: TRBV7-3; D gene: -; clone size: few; J gene: TRBJ2-3; CDR3 protein: CASSLGVADTQYF; CDR3 DNA: TGTGCCAGCAGCTTAGGCGTCGCAGATACGCAGTATTTT
V gene: TRBV13; D gene: TRBD2; clone size: -; J gene: TRBJ2-7; CDR3 protein: CASSHLAGNYEQYF; CDR3 DNA: TGTGCCAGCAGCCACCTAGCGGGGAACTACGAGCAGTACTTC
V gene: TRBV25-1; D gene: -; clone size: -; J gene: TRBJ1-2; CDR3 protein: CASSPSFLQGGYGYTF; CDR3 DNA: TGTGCCAGCAGTCCGTCTTTCTTACAGGGAGGCTATGGCTACACCTTC
V gene: TRBV7-9; D gene: -; clone size: few; J gene: TRBJ2-5; CDR3 protein: CASSTKGDREETQYF; CDR3 DNA: TGTGCCAGCAGCACCAAGGGGGATAGAGAAGAGACCCAGTACTTC
V gene: TRBV11-3; D gene: -; clone size: few; J gene: TRBJ2-2; CDR3 protein: CASSLVRGPGELFF; CDR3 DNA: TGTGCCAGCAGCTTAGTAAGAGGCCCCGGGGAGCTGTTTTTT
V gene: TRBV12-5; D gene: TRBD1; clone size: -; J gene: TRBJ1-2; CDR3 protein: CASGPGTGTPLYGYTF; CDR3 DNA: TGTGCTAGTGGTCCGGGGACAGGGACACCCCTCTATGGCTACACCTTC
V gene: TRBV30; D gene: -; clone size: -; J gene: TRBJ1-5; CDR3 protein: CAWSVRGDQPQHF; CDR3 DNA: TGTGCCTGGAGCGTCAGGGGCGATCAGCCCCAGCATTTT
V gene: TRBV30; D gene: TRBD1; clone size: -; J gene: TRBJ2-5; CDR3 protein: CAWLQGKEQYF; CDR3 DNA: TGTGCCTGGTTACAGGGGAAGGAGCAGTACTTC
V gene: TRBV29-1; D gene: -; clone size: -; J gene: TRBJ1-1; CDR3 protein: CSVEDLGRTTEAFF; CDR3 DNA: TGCAGCGTTGAAGATCTCGGCCGTACCACTGAAGCTTTCTTT
V gene: TRBV29-1; D gene: TRBD2; clone size: -; J gene: TRBJ2-1; CDR3 protein: CSAPSGGKSSYNEQFF; CDR3 DNA: TGCAGCGCCCCTAGCGGGGGGAAGAGCTCCTACAATGAGCAGTTCTTC
V gene: TRBV10-3; D gene: -; clone size: -; J gene: TRBJ1-2; CDR3 protein: CATRPVRTDYGYTF; CDR3 DNA: TGTGCCACCCGGCCTGTCCGGACGGACTATGGCTACACCTTC
V gene: TRBV5-6; D gene: -; clone size: -; J gene: TRBJ1-1; CDR3 protein: CASSLPTGAEAFF; CDR3 DNA: TGTGCCAGCAGCTTGCCCACTGGCGCTGAAGCTTTCTTT
V gene: TRBV5-1; D gene: -; clone size: once; J gene: TRBJ1-4; CDR3 protein: CASSRDGTTTNEKLFF; CDR3 DNA: TGCGCCAGCAGCCGGGACGGAACCACAACTAATGAAAAACTGTTTTTT
V gene: TRBV7-2; D gene: -; clone size: few; J gene: TRBJ2-1; CDR3 protein: CASSISSGRHNEQFF; CDR3 DNA: TGTGCCAGCAGCATTAGCTCGGGACGTCACAATGAGCAGTTCTTC
V gene: TRBV15; D gene: -; clone size: -; J gene: TRBJ2-6; CDR3 protein: CATSNSGANVLTF; CDR3 DNA: TGTGCCACCAGCAACTCTGGGGCCAACGTCCTGACTTTC
V gene: TRBV27; D gene: -; clone size: -; J gene: TRBJ1-4; CDR3 protein: CASSFEPEGGKLFF; CDR3 DNA: TGTGCCAGCAGTTTCGAGCCTGAAGGGGGAAAACTGTTTTTT
V gene: TRBV7-9; D gene: -; clone size: few; J gene: TRBJ1-1; CDR3 protein: CASSLGVGGAEAEAFF; CDR3 DNA: TGTGCCAGCAGCTTGGGAGTAGGAGGGGCGGAGGCTGAAGCTTTCTTT
V gene: TRBV19; D gene: -; clone size: -; J gene: TRBJ2-1; CDR3 protein: CASSMSRVANEQFF; CDR3 DNA: TGTGCCAGTAGTATGTCCAGGGTAGCCAATGAGCAGTTCTTC
V gene: TRBV7-2; D gene: -; clone size: -; J gene: TRBJ2-5; CDR3 protein: CASSLKGAQYF; CDR3 DNA: TGTGCCAGCAGCTTGAAGGGTGCCCAGTACTTC
V gene: TRBV23-1; D gene: -; clone size: -; J gene: TRBJ2-7; CDR3 protein: CASRDRRHYEQYF; CDR3 DNA: TGCGCCAGCAGAGACAGGCGGCACTACGAGCAGTACTTC